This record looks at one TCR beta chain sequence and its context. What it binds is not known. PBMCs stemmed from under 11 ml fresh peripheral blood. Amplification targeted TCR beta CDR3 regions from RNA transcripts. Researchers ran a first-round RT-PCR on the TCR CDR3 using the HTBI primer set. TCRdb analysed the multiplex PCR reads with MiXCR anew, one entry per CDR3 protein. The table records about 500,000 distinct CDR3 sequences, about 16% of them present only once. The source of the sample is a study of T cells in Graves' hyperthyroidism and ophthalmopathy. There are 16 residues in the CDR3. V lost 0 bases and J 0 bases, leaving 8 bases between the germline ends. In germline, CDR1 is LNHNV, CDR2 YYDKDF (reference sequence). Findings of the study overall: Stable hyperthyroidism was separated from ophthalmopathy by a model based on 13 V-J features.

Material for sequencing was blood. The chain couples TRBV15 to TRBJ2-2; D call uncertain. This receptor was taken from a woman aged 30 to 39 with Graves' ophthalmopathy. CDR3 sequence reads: CATSRDLLTNTGELFF. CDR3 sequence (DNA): TGTGCCACCAGCAGAGATCTGCTAACGAACACCGGGGAGCTGTTTTTT.